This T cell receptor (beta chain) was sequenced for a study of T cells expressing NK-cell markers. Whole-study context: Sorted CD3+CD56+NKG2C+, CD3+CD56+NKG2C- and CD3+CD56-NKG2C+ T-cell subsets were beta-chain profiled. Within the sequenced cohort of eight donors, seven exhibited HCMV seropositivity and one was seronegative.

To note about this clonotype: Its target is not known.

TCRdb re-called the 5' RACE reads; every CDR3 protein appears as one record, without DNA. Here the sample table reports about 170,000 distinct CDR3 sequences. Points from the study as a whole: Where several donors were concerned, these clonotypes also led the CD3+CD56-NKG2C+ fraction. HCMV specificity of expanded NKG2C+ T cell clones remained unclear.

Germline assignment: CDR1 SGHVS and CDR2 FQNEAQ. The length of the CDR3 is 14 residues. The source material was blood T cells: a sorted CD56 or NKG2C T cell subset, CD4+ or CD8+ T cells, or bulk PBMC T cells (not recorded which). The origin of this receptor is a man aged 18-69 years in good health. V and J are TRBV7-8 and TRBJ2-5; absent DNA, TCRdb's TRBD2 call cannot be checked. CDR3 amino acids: CASSLVPSVETQYF.